This T cell receptor beta chain stems from a study of cytomegalovirus exposure and HLA in healthy donors (dated by TCRdb to 2017 to 2019). Some background on the complete study: According to a later analysis, one platform produced both the 120 validation repertoires and the approximately 600 repertoires of the first cohort. The study aimed to test whether cataloging public T cell receptors could reveal signatures of past pathogen exposure. In addition to the first cohort of 666 subjects, a separate validation cohort of over 90 different subjects was used. The study combined high-throughput TCR immunosequencing, statistical association of individual TCRs with disease status, and machine learning to predict cytomegalovirus infection status.

Donors formed part of the validation cohort, which comprised over a hundred subjects and was distinct from the first cohort of 666 subjects. In the germline V gene (reference sequence), CDR1 corresponds to LNHDA and CDR2 to SQIVND. Inclusive of the bounding cysteine and phenylalanine, the CDR3 is 14 residues long. CDR3 DNA only is kept here, 42 bases in frame from base 1. The germline ends are 12 bases apart after V is trimmed by 5 bases and J by 5 bases. The library was obtained by the immunoSEQ multiplex PCR assay. As for how the authors treated the data: A statistical classification framework was built to diagnose cytomegalovirus status from the catalog of TCR beta chain sequences. In its TCRdb copy, this immuneACCESS table keeps in-frame sequences only and misses some clones. Where compared with another copy, unresolved V genes explain less than half of these, and the others have no known cause. From that table come the V and J calls and clone size; the DNA was used to work out D and trimming. The sample table lists around 91,000 clones, approximately 93% of them with a count of one. Around 1.2% of the sample lies in the top ten.

Overall results and qualifications from the work: In a later analysis, TCRs clustered in the first cohort were found to also tend to co-occur in the approximately 110 validation repertoires, with 94% of cluster scores above 0. The classifier was reported to diagnose cytomegalovirus status with high specificity and sensitivity in both the original and validation cohorts. A later analysis had no HLA typing for the validation cohort, so co-occurrence there was scored across all 120 or so repertoires. Most TCR sequences were observed very rarely across donors, whereas some public TCRs were present in many individuals. In vitro tests confirmed that three of the cytomegalovirus-associated TCR beta chains recognize cytomegalovirus antigens. According to the authors, the approach could potentially be generalized to other disease states and immunological phenotypes. In the study, 150 to 200 TCR beta chains were listed as associated with cytomegalovirus.

Comment on this clone: Its antigen is still unknown. Base quality data are lacking; no much larger clone is found one base away.

The receptor was derived from a woman aged 25 to 45 in good health and CMV-seropositive. The V and J genes are TRBV19 and TRBJ2-2; the D gene is perhaps TRBD2, from 6 matching bases. The source material was PBMCs. The DNA sequence reads TGTGCCAGTAGTCTGGGACTCTCGACCGGGGAGCTGTTTTTT. This yields the protein CASSLGLSTGELFF.